This T cell receptor beta chain was observed in a study of T cells in Graves' hyperthyroidism and ophthalmopathy. Findings and limits, study-wide: A model using 13 V-J features told ophthalmopathy apart from stable hyperthyroidism. Blood samples included most of the expanded thyroid clonotypes exceeding 0.001.

The germline CDR1 and CDR2 sequences are SQVTM and ANQGSEA. The CDR3 totals 14 residues. The trim removed 4 bases at V and 5 bases at J, leaving 8 bases unmatched. RNA transcripts were the template for amplifying TCR beta CDR3 regions. The primer set for the first-round RT-PCR of the TCR CDR3 was HTBI. Via MiXCR, TCRdb re-called the multiplex PCR reads, giving one row per CDR3 protein. The sample lists 450,000 to 550,000 distinct CDR3 sequences, around a quarter occurring once. This clonotype was counted many times. Its antigen is not identified. The TCR was taken from a woman younger than 45 with Graves' ophthalmopathy. The chain employs TRBV29-1 and TRBJ2-5, with 9 nucleotides matching TRBD2. The sample consisted of blood. CDR3 amino acids: CSVGGGGAVETQYF. The CDR3, as DNA: TGCAGCGTTGGCGGCGGGGGGGCCGTTGAGACCCAGTACTTC.